This T cell receptor beta chain was identified during a study of response to subunit inactivated influenza vaccine. This clonotype was found a few times. Its antigen remains unknown. In TCRdb, the RT-PCR reads were re-called with MiXCR into one record per CDR3 protein. Of approximately 700,000 distinct CDR3 sequences in the sample, over 11% were seen once. General study findings and limits: Researchers suggested that each seasonal influenza vaccination recruits few new T cells.

This sequence originates from a man aged 45 to 65 who received an inactivated influenza vaccine. This specimen was PBMCs from blood, taken around 14 days before vaccination.

CDR3 DNA: TGTGCCAGCAGCCAAGAATCGGGAAACACCATATATTTT. Amino acid sequence: CASSQESGNTIYF. The gene calls are TRBV3-1 and TRBJ1-3; D not certain. The CDR3 is made up of 13 amino acids. The germline gives CDR1 LGHDT, CDR2 YNNKEL (reference sequence). Trimming took off 0 bases at V and 4 bases at J, with 4 bases between the two ends. The full variable domain, in which reference TRBV3-1 and TRBJ1-3 provide the parts outside the CDR3, is DTAVSQTPKYLVTQMGNDKSIKCEQNLGHDTMYWYKQDSKKFLKIMFSYNNKELIINETVPNRFSPKSPDKAHLNLHINSLELGDSAVYFCASSQESGNTIYFGEGSWLTVV.